This record concerns one T cell receptor beta chain sequence. Its specificity is unknown. The CDR3 sequence is 16 residues long. V dropped 3 bases and J dropped 8; count of bases not matched to a gene: 13. Germline V gives CDR1 SEHNR, CDR2 FQNEAQ (reference sequence). This record comes from a study of cytomegalovirus exposure and HLA in healthy donors. Study-wide context: It was reported in a later analysis that the same platform had been used for the 90 to 150 validation repertoires as for the 666 first-cohort repertoires.

Overall study results and limits: Most sequenced TCRs were rare (though some public TCRs occurred in many donors). Overall, under 200 TCR beta chains were annotated as cytomegalovirus-associated. A few CMV-associated chains were confirmed in vitro to be specific for CMV antigens.

The repertoire was sequenced with immunoSEQ multiplex PCR; TCRdb's copy has only in-frame clones and lacks some. This table has over 60,000 clones, approximately 93% appearing once. Source material: PBMCs. The TCR comes from a man aged 18 to 29 in good health and CMV-seropositive. The V gene is TRBV7-9, the J gene TRBJ2-1; 7 bases line up with TRBD1. CDR3 in DNA: TGTGCCAGCAGCTTGTGGGGACAGCCCTTGGAGGATGAGCAGTTCTTC. Amino acid sequence: CASSLWGQPLEDEQFF.